This T cell receptor (beta chain) was sequenced in a study of T cell responses to AZD1222 COVID-19 vaccine. Libraries were prepared by immunoSEQ multiplex PCR; TCRdb keeps only in-frame clonotypes and omits some of them. Among over 130,000 clones listed, approximately 92% were seen once. The V end lost 3 bases, the J end lost 3 bases, and 12 bases lay between the germline ends. The CDR3 is 14 amino acids. CDR1 LNHDA and CDR2 SQIVND come from the germline V gene (reference sequence). The V and J genes are TRBV19 and TRBJ2-7; possible D gene TRBD1, 5 bases. The sequence was collected from an adult who received the AZD1222 COVID-19 vaccine. Sequenced material: peripheral blood, taken 28 days after the second AZD1222 dose. The CDR3 protein is CASSMKGMDYEQYF. The CDR3 coding sequence is TGTGCCAGTAGTATGAAGGGGATGGACTACGAGCAGTACTTC.